A single TCR beta chain is shown here with its context. Antigen unknown. Germline V gene lookup returns CDR1 SGDLS and CDR2 YYNGEE. The CDR3 extends over 16 amino acids. V lost 3 bases and J lost 0, with 14 bases in between. Exclusion of a patient followed from autoimmune disease history or systemic immunosuppression. The sample originates from a study of OX40 agonist ivuxolimab in advanced cancers. The study, taken as a whole, reports: At 0.1 to 3.0 mg/kg, clonal expansion of CD4+ and CD8+ blood T cells had occurred by week 6. CD8+ T cells (on average) carried more expanded clones than CD4+ T cells. Among the lowest peripheral clonal expansion occurred in 0.1-3.0 mg/kg partial responders.

Sequencing used immunoSEQ multiplex PCR; TCRdb keeps in-frame clones, though not all of them. The sample consists of about 130,000 clones, 85% to 95% of them appearing once. The chain joins TRBV9 to TRBJ2-3; TRBD2 is a possible D gene (5 bases). The sequencing used CD4+ or CD8+ T cells sorted from blood, collected in a trial of the OX40 agonist ivuxolimab. This receptor was identified in an adult with an advanced solid tumor such as melanoma, head and neck, liver or kidney cancer. CDR3 in amino acids: CASSGRTASSTDTQYF. The CDR3 DNA sequence: TGTGCCAGCAGCGGTAGGACTGCATCTAGCACAGATACGCAGTATTTT.